Sequencing of this T cell receptor beta chain was carried out in a study of shared clonotypes between healthy human individuals. On the study more broadly: Each donor's CD8 memory used one plate, CD8 naive two, each CD4 subset three.

The assay ran at deep level. The method was immunoSEQ multiplex PCR; TCRdb's version includes in-frame clones alone and lacks a portion of them. The sample lists around 370,000 clones; 90% to 97% were seen once. Germline assignment: CDR1 SGHVS and CDR2 FQNEAQ. The CDR3 runs 13 residues. V dropped 5 bases and J dropped 6 bases, with 13 bases sitting between them. The sequenced sample was memory CD8+ T cells sorted from blood. Subset here: CD45RO+ cells pooled with CCR7-negative TemRA cells. The receptor was derived from a man in his thirties or forties in good health. The chain recombines TRBV7-8 with TRBJ1-1, with unresolved D. The chain's CDR3 is CASSIREVAEAFF. The CDR3 coding sequence is TGTGCCAGCAGCATAAGGGAGGTCGCTGAAGCTTTCTTT.